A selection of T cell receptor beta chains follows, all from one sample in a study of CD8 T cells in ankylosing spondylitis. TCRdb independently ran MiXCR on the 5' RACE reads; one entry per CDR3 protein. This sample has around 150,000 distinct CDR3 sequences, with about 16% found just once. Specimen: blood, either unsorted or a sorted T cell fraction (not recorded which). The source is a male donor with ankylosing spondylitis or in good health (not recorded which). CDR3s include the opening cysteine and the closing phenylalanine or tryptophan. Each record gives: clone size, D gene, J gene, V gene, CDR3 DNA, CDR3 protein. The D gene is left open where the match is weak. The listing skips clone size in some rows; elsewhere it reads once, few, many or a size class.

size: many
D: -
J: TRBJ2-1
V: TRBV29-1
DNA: TGCAGCGTTGAAACCAACTACAATGAGCAGTTCTTC
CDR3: CSVETNYNEQFF

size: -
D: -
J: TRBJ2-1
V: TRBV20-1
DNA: TGCAGTGCCCTGGACAAGGGCCGGAGCTCCTACAATGAGCAGTTCTTC
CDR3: CSALDKGRSSYNEQFF

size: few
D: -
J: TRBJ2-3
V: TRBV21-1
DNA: TGTGCCAGCACCTTCGCCGGCGGGAGATACACGGATACGCAGTATTTT
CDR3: CASTFAGGRYTDTQYF

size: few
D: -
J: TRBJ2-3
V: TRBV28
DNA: TGTGCCAGCACCCGGGAATGGGGCACAGATACGCAGTATTTT
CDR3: CASTREWGTDTQYF

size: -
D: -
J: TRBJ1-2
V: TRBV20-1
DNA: TGCAGTGCTAGAGAGGCACTGAACTATGGCTACACCTTC
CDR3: CSAREALNYGYTF

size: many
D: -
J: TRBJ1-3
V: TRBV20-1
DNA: TGCAGTGCTAGGATCCCCGGGTTTGGAAACACCATATATTTT
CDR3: CSARIPGFGNTIYF

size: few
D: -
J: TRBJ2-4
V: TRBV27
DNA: TGTGCCAGCAGACTCCTTGGGCCAACCACCCGAGCCAAAAACATTCAGTACTTC
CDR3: CASRLLGPTTRAKNIQYF

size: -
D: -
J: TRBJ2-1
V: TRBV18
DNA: TGTGCCAGCTCACCGGATCGAACCTACAATGAGCAGTTCTTC
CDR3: CASSPDRTYNEQFF

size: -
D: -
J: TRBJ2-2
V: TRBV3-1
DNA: TGTGCCAGCAGCGAACCCGGTGGGGCCGGGGAGCTGTTTTTT
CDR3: CASSEPGGAGELFF

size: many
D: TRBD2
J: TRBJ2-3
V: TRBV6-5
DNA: TGTGCCAGCAGCGGACTCGGGCTAGCGGAGGATACGCAGTATTTT
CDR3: CASSGLGLAEDTQYF

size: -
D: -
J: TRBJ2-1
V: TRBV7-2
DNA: TGTGCCAGCAGCTTAAGGCTCAATGAGCAGTTCTTC
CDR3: CASSLRLNEQFF

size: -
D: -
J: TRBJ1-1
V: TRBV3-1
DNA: TGTGCCAGCAGCCAAGAGCGGGGGACTGAAGCTTTCTTT
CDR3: CASSQERGTEAFF

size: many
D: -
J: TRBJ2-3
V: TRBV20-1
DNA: TGCAGTGCTAGACACGGACTTGGCACAGATACGCAGTATTTT
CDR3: CSARHGLGTDTQYF

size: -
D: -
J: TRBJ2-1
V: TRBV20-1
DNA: TGCAGTGCTAGAGATCTCGGGAGCGACTCCTACAATGAGCAGTTCTTC
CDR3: CSARDLGSDSYNEQFF

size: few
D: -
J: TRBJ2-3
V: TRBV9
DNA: TGTGCCAGCAGGAGGAGGGCGGACACAGATACGCAGTATTTT
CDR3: CASRRRADTDTQYF

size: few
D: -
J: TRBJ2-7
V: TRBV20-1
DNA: TGCAGTGCTAGTGTGGGGAAATCCTACGAGCAGTACTTC
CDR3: CSASVGKSYEQYF

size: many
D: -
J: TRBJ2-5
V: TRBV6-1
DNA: TGTGCCAGCAGTGCCCCTCGGGCAGCAAGAGAGACCCAGTACTTC
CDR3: CASSAPRAARETQYF

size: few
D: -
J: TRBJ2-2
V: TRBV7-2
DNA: TGTGCCAGCAGCTTAGTACTAATCTCGGGGGAGCTGTTTTTT
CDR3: CASSLVLISGELFF

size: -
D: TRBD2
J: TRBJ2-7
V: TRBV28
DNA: TGTGCCAGCAGTTTAAGGGGCGGGAGGTCTTTGGACTACGAGCAGTACTTC
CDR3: CASSLRGGRSLDYEQYF

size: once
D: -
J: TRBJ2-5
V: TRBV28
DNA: TGTGCCAGCACCCTGACCGGGTTTCAAGAGACCCAGTACTTC
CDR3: CASTLTGFQETQYF

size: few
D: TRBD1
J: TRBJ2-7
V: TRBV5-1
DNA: TGCGCCAGCAGCTTTTCACAGGGGGCCACCTACGAGCAGTACTTC
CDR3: CASSFSQGATYEQYF

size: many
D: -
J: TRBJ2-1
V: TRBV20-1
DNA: TGCAGTGCTAGAGGCGGAGATGAGCAGTTCTTC
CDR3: CSARGGDEQFF

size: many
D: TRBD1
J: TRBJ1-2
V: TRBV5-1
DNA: TGCGCCAGCAGCTCCGGGACAGGCCCGAGGGGCTACACCTTC
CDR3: CASSSGTGPRGYTF

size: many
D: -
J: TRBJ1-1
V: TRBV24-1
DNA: TGTGCCACCAGTGATTGGGACACTGAAGCTTTCTTT
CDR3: CATSDWDTEAFF

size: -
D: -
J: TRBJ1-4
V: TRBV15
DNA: TGTGCCACCAGCTCGGGGGGCGGAACTAATGAAAAACTGTTTTTT
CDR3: CATSSGGGTNEKLFF

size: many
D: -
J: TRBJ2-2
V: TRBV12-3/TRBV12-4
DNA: TGTGCCAGCAGTCCCACTAGAGGCGGGGAGCTGTTTTTT
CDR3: CASSPTRGGELFF

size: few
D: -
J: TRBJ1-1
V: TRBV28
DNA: TGTGCCAGCAGTTTCCCGGGGTTTGTGAACACTGAAGCTTTCTTT
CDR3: CASSFPGFVNTEAFF

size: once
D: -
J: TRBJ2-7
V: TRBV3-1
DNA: TGTGCCAGCAGCCTCAGGGTAGCGGCCCCCTACGAGCAGTACTTC
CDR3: CASSLRVAAPYEQYF

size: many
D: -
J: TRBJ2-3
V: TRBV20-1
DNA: TGCAGTGCCCTCCCCCCCGGGACCGGAGATACGCAGTATTTT
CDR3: CSALPPGTGDTQYF

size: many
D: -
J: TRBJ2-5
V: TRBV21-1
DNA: TGTGCCAGCAGCAGACTAGCGCAAGAGACCCAGTACTTC
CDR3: CASSRLAQETQYF